These 22 T cell receptor beta chains originate from one sample sequenced in a study of blood T cell repertoires in COVID-19. Libraries were prepared by immunoSEQ multiplex PCR; TCRdb keeps only in-frame clonotypes and omits some of them. The sample lists 70,000 or so clones, 87% occurring once. The specimen sequenced was peripheral blood. The receptors originated from a woman aged 18 to 35 with acute or convalescent COVID-19.

The V call is TRBV7-8, the J call TRBJ2-7, with D unresolved. V was shortened by 1 base and J by 7 bases, with 5 bases between the two germline ends. The CDR3 sequence is 11 residues long. Germline CDR1 and CDR2: SGHVS and FQNEAQ. This chain's CDR3 is CASSLGREQYF. DNA for the CDR3: TGTGCCAGCAGCTTAGGGAGAGAGCAGTACTTC.

The V call is TRBV30, the J call TRBJ2-3; a possible D gene is TRBD2 (7 bases). The germline V and J ends were trimmed by 0 bases and 0 bases, with 22 bases remaining between them. The CDR3 has 19 residues. The germline V gene encodes CDR1 GTSNPN and CDR2 SVGIG (reference sequence). The CDR3 DNA sequence: TGTGCCTGGAGTGTATTTTCAGGGGACCTTAGCGGGAGCACAGATACGCAGTATTTT. This encodes CAWSVFSGDLSGSTDTQYF.

The CDR3 here is CANTDREVNQPQHF. In nucleotides, the CDR3 is TGTGCCAATACGGACAGGGAAGTCAATCAGCCCCAGCATTTT. The V gene is TRBV6-5, the J gene TRBJ1-5, with 8 bases aligning to TRBD1. Germline V gives CDR1 MNHEY, CDR2 SVGAGI. The CDR3 contains 14 residues. J lost 3 bases, V lost 10 bases, and 8 bases had no gene match.

The chain employs TRBV7-9 and TRBJ2-7; possibly TRBD2 for D (6 bases). The germline V gene encodes CDR1 SEHNR and CDR2 FQNEAQ (reference sequence). V was clipped by 1 base and J by 0 bases, with 10 bases between them. The CDR3 is 15 residues long. CDR3 amino acids: CASSLGGALSYEQYF. CDR3 DNA sequence: TGTGCCAGCAGCTTAGGCGGGGCCCTCTCCTACGAGCAGTACTTC. The whole variable domain, remainder taken from reference TRBV7-9 and TRBJ2-7, is DTGVSQNPRHKITKRGQNVTFRCDPISEHNRLYWYRQTLGQGPEFLTYFQNEAQLEKSRLLSDRFSAERPKGSFSTLEIQRTEQGDSAMYLCASSLGGALSYEQYFGPGTRLTVT.

This sequence joins TRBV6-5 and TRBJ1-4, with TRBD1 identical over 10 bases. The J segment lost 8 bases and the V segment lost 6 bases, leaving 9 bases of the junction unmatched. Germline V lookup: CDR1 MNHEY, CDR2 SVGAGI. CDR3 length: 15 residues. The CDR3 loop is CASSLTGQGGEKLFF. DNA for the CDR3: TGTGCCAGCAGCCTTACCGGACAGGGGGGCGAAAAACTGTTTTTT.

V gene TRBV19 combines with J gene TRBJ1-1, with a tentative D call TRBD1 (6 bases). The CDR3 extends over 15 amino acids. Germline V gene sequence: CDR1 LNHDA, CDR2 SQIVND (reference sequence). V lost 5 bases, J lost 1 base, and 14 bases lay in between. In DNA form, the CDR3 reads TGTGCCAGTAGTGCCGGCTCGACAGGGAACACTGAAGCTTTCTTT. Its protein is CASSAGSTGNTEAFF.

In this sample, this clone turned up once. The chain couples TRBV28 to TRBJ1-1; TRBD1 matches at 8 bases. In germline, CDR1 is MDHEN, CDR2 SYDVKM. This CDR3 region has 16 residues. J lost 0 bases, V lost 3 bases, and 6 bases had no gene match. The DNA for the CDR3 is TGTGCCAGCAGTTTCGCAGGGGGCTTAATGAACACTGAAGCTTTCTTT. Residues: CASSFAGGLMNTEAFF.

The V call is TRBV4-1, the J call TRBJ2-1; D may be TRBD1 (6 bases). The CDR3 is 17 amino acids. V lost 2 bases and J 0 bases, leaving 14 bases between the germline ends. Germline V gives CDR1 MGHRA, CDR2 YSYEKL. CDR3 residues: CASSQYGQRSSYNEQFF. In nucleotides, the CDR3 is TGCGCCAGCAGCCAATACGGACAGAGGAGCTCCTACAATGAGCAGTTCTTC.

The chain has TRBV27 and TRBJ1-1, with 9 positions matching TRBD1. Trimming at V came to 5 bases and at J to 6 bases, leaving 13 bases not matched to a gene. The CDR3 consists of 16 residues. Per the germline V gene, CDR1 is MNHEY and CDR2 is SMNVEV (reference sequence). The CDR3 DNA sequence: TGTGCCAGCAGTCCGAGGGACAGGGATCATGGCGCTGAAGCTTTCTTT. Its translation is CASSPRDRDHGAEAFF.

The CDR3 nucleotides are TGCGCCAGCAGCTTGACCACTAGTACCACCGGGGAGCTGTTTTTT. Its translation is CASSLTTSTTGELFF. This chain uses TRBV5-1 with TRBJ2-2; perhaps TRBD2 as D (5 bases). The CDR3 contains 15 residues. Looked up from germline, CDR1 is SGHRS and CDR2 is YFSETQ. V was cut by 1 base and J by 4 bases, with 11 bases left in between. Filled out from reference TRBV5-1 and TRBJ2-2, the complete variable domain reads KAGVTQTPRYLIKTRGQQVTLSCSPISGHRSVSWYQQTPGQGLQFLFEYFSETQRNKGNFPGRFSGRQFSNSRSEMNVSTLELGDSALYLCASSLTTSTTGELFFGEGSRLTVL.

This clone has only a few counts. This rearrangement joins TRBV5-4 to TRBJ2-1, with 7 bases aligning to TRBD1. With 4 bases clipped from V and 8 bases from J, the junction kept 9 bases outside the gene matches. The V gene's germline CDR1 is SGHNT and CDR2 YYREEE (reference sequence). The CDR3 is made up of 14 amino acids. Here the CDR3 reads CASSNRDRVDEQFF. The CDR3 DNA is TGTGCCAGCAGCAATCGTGACAGGGTCGATGAGCAGTTCTTC.

This clone was found once. The chain carries TRBV7-9 and TRBJ1-3, with D maybe TRBD1 (6 bases). CDR3 length: 16 amino acids. In germline, CDR1 is SEHNR, CDR2 FQNEAQ (reference sequence). Trimming shortened V by 2 bases and J by 4 bases, and 15 bases separated the two germline ends. In nucleotides, the CDR3 is TGTGCCAGCAGCTTAAACAGGGAAGGTCCGGGAAACACCATATATTTT. Its protein product is CASSLNREGPGNTIYF. Based on the CDR3 plus reference TRBV7-9 and TRBJ1-3, the full variable domain is DTGVSQNPRHKITKRGQNVTFRCDPISEHNRLYWYRQTLGQGPEFLTYFQNEAQLEKSRLLSDRFSAERPKGSFSTLEIQRTEQGDSAMYLCASSLNREGPGNTIYFGEGSWLTVV.

The chain links TRBV5-1 to TRBJ2-2, with D tentatively TRBD1 (6 bases). V lost 3 bases and J 0 bases, leaving 9 bases between the germline ends. The CDR3 sequence is 15 residues long. Per germline, CDR1 SGHRS and CDR2 YFSETQ. As DNA, the CDR3 is TGCGCCAGCAGCTCGGGACATACGAACACCGGGGAGCTGTTTTTT. Protein product: CASSSGHTNTGELFF.

This chain joins TRBV7-9 and TRBJ2-1; 8 nucleotides agree with TRBD2. Germline V gene data show CDR1 as SEHNR and CDR2 as FQNEAQ (reference sequence). V trimming: 5 bases; J trimming: 4 bases; junction bases outside the gene matches: 13. The CDR3 is made up of 17 amino acids. The CDR3 nucleotides are TGTGCCAGCAGCCCCATGCCAGCGGGGGATCTTTACAATGAGCAGTTCTTC. This sequence encodes CASSPMPAGDLYNEQFF.

The chain couples TRBV4-2 to TRBJ2-1, with 9 positions matching TRBD2. This CDR3 has 15 residues. Germline V gene data show CDR1 as LGHNA and CDR2 as YNFKEQ. J lost 4 bases, V lost 1 base, and 2 bases had no gene match. CDR3 DNA: TGTGCCAGCAGCCAAGCGACTAGCGGTTACAATGAGCAGTTCTTC. Translated: CASSQATSGYNEQFF.

The chain couples TRBV6-2 or TRBV6-3 to TRBJ2-7; 11 bases align to TRBD2. The CDR3 has 15 amino acids. Unmatched junction bases numbered 10, after V lost 5 bases and J lost 7 bases. Germline assignment: CDR1 MNHEY and CDR2 SVGEGT. DNA for the CDR3: TGTGCCAGCAGTGGACGGACTAGCGGGCTGACAGAGCAGTACTTC. Translated, it gives CASSGRTSGLTEQYF.

J is TRBJ1-5 and V is TRBV10-3; TRBD1 matches at 8 bases. Germline values: CDR1 ENHRY, CDR2 SYGVKD. V dropped 7 bases and J dropped 5; count of bases not matched to a gene: 4. The CDR3 is 13 amino acids. Written as DNA, the CDR3 is TGTGCCATCACGGGACAGGAAGATCAGCCCCAGCATTTT. Protein sequence: CAITGQEDQPQHF.

This chain uses TRBV9 with TRBJ1-1, with 8 bases matching TRBD1. The junction had 2 bases not matched to a gene; V was cut back by 3 bases and J by 1 base. Per the germline V gene, CDR1 is SGDLS and CDR2 is YYNGEE. The CDR3 has 14 residues. CDR3 nucleotides: TGTGCCAGCAGCGCAGGGGGCCAGAACACTGAAGCTTTCTTT. Translation: CASSAGGQNTEAFF.

The chain combines TRBV2 with TRBJ1-5; tentatively, D is TRBD1 (5 bases). Germline V gene sequence: CDR1 SNHLY, CDR2 FYNNEI. The germline V and J ends were trimmed by 5 bases and 6 bases, with 17 bases remaining between them. This CDR3 has 15 amino acids. CDR3: CASSPFQGLGQPQHF. Here the CDR3 DNA reads TGTGCCAGCAGTCCTTTTCAGGGTTTGGGTCAGCCCCAGCATTTT.

The chain has TRBV11-2 and TRBJ1-2; 8 bases map to TRBD1. The CDR3 totals 14 residues. J was trimmed by 6 bases and V by 0 bases; bases with no gene match: 3. The germline gives CDR1 SGHAT, CDR2 FQNNGV. Here the CDR3 reads CASSLDSRGHGYTF. The CDR3, as DNA: TGTGCCAGCAGCTTAGATAGCAGGGGGCATGGCTACACCTTC.

The chain recombines TRBV21-1 with TRBJ1-2; the table names TRBD1, a call not compared with the DNA. TRBV21-1 has pseudogene status. CDR3 length: 14 amino acids. CDR3 nucleotides: TGTGCCAGCACCCGTGGGCAGGGGGCAGGAGGCTACACCTTC. It specifies CASTRGQGAGGYTF.

This clone showed up just once. J is TRBJ2-7 and V is TRBV9, with D possibly matching TRBD1 (5 bases). Germline-derived CDR1 and CDR2 are SGDLS and YYNGEE. V was trimmed by 0 bases and J by 2 bases, leaving 12 bases between them. The CDR3 loop spans 15 amino acids. CDR3 in DNA: TGTGCCAGCAGCGTAGGGGGCGGAACGGCCTACGAGCAGTACTTC. Translating it yields CASSVGGGTAYEQYF.